Listed here are 6 T cell receptor beta chains from one sample, sequenced in a study of T cell responses to AZD1222 COVID-19 vaccine. Method: immunoSEQ multiplex PCR; TCRdb's copy keeps in-frame clones and lacks some. The data contain 110,000 or so clones, 70% to 90% of them singletons. The sequencing here drew on peripheral blood, taken 28 days after the second AZD1222 dose. The receptors stem from an adult who received the AZD1222 COVID-19 vaccine.

This clone came up a few times. J is TRBJ1-2 and V is TRBV10-3; 7 bases are a match to TRBD1. The V gene end was trimmed by 3 bases and the J gene end by 4 bases; junction bases not matched to a gene: 2. The germline V gene has CDR1 ENHRY and CDR2 SYGVKD. The CDR3 is 13 amino acids. CDR3 coding DNA: TGTGCCATCAGTGACCGACAGGGCTATGGCTACACCTTC. Its protein product is CAISDRQGYGYTF.

The chain links TRBV19 to TRBJ1-2; D gene ambiguous. The germline V gene encodes CDR1 LNHDA and CDR2 SQIVND (reference sequence). V lost 1 base, J lost 1 base, and 10 bases lay in between. This CDR3 is 15 amino acids long. The CDR3 region is CASSIGRTLNYGYTF. The CDR3 DNA reads as TGTGCCAGTAGTATAGGGCGGACTCTTAACTATGGCTACACCTTC.

The chain carries TRBV6-5 and TRBJ2-3, with D unresolved. The CDR3 sequence is 13 residues long. CDR1 and CDR2 (germline): MNHEY, SVGAGI. Between the trimmed V and J ends, which lost 6 bases and 3 bases, there was a span of 10 bases. The DNA of the CDR3 is TGTGCCAGCAGCGTGAGTTGGACAGATACGCAGTATTTT. Its protein product is CASSVSWTDTQYF.

The chain uses TRBV19 and TRBJ2-7; maybe TRBD1 (8 bases). Looked up from germline, CDR1 is LNHDA and CDR2 is SQIVND (reference sequence). V was shortened by 6 bases and J by 6 bases, with 18 bases between the two germline ends. The CDR3 length is 14 residues. CDR3 residues: CASSRPDREGEQYF. The CDR3 DNA sequence: TGTGCCAGTAGCCGACCGGACAGGGAGGGCGAGCAGTACTTC.

V is TRBV9 and J is TRBJ1-1; perhaps TRBD1 as D (5 bases). Between the trimmed V and J ends, which lost 3 bases and 1 base, there was a span of 13 bases. Germline V gene lookup returns CDR1 SGDLS and CDR2 YYNGEE. CDR3 size: 15 residues. CDR3 DNA sequence: TGTGCCAGCAGCGCGCTAGGGGCCCCGAACACTGAAGCTTTCTTT. Protein sequence: CASSALGAPNTEAFF.

This clone appeared a single time. The rearrangement joins TRBV10-2 to TRBJ2-2; either TRBD1 or TRBD2 may supply D (5 bases each). Trimming cost V 8 bases and J 4 bases, with 17 bases left between them. CDR3 length equals 15 residues. CDR1 is WSHSY and CDR2 is SAAADI in the germline V gene. This CDR3 is CASSGLSQGTGELFF. DNA of the CDR3: TGCGCCAGCTCGGGGCTATCTCAGGGCACCGGGGAGCTGTTTTTT.